This T cell receptor beta chain was identified in a study of T-cell memory formation after mild COVID-19. Study details: TCR clusters were largely donor specific.

In this sample, this clonotype turned up a few times. Germline values: CDR1 SGHTA, CDR2 FQGNSA. The CDR3 has 17 amino acids. Trimming at V came to 2 bases and at J to 2 bases, leaving 7 bases not matched to a gene. TCRdb recomputed calls from the 5' RACE reads with MiXCR, one row per CDR3 protein. The sample consists of about 400,000 distinct CDR3 sequences, less than 25% of them appearing once. Sequencing input: PBMCs or a T cell subset sorted from them (not recorded which). The V and J genes are TRBV7-2 and TRBJ1-5; 9 bases align to TRBD1. The TCR comes from an adult woman who had mild COVID-19 (a few samples of this study predate the infection). Cell type and time point are not known. CDR3 residues: CASSLQQGASGNQPQHF. CDR3 bases: TGTGCCAGCAGCTTACAACAGGGGGCGTCGGGCAATCAGCCCCAGCATTTT.